The T cell receptor beta chain described here comes from a study of technical replicates of blood from four donors. The count of this clone is one. Repertoires were generated with immunoSEQ multiplex PCR, while TCRdb's copy carries only in-frame clones and drops some. The table lists fewer than 85,000 clones, about 94% of them singletons. The sequence came from a human donor in good health. The sample taken for sequencing was T cells isolated from PBMCs.

DNA for the CDR3: TGTGCCAGCTCAACCACGGCGGGTGACTATGGCTACACCTTC. As protein: CASSTTAGDYGYTF. The chain recombines TRBV18 with TRBJ1-2; D gene ambiguous. Germline lookup yields CDR1 KGHSH and CDR2 LQKENI. The V end was cut by 5 bases, the J end by 3 bases, with 13 bases between. The CDR3 length is 14 residues.